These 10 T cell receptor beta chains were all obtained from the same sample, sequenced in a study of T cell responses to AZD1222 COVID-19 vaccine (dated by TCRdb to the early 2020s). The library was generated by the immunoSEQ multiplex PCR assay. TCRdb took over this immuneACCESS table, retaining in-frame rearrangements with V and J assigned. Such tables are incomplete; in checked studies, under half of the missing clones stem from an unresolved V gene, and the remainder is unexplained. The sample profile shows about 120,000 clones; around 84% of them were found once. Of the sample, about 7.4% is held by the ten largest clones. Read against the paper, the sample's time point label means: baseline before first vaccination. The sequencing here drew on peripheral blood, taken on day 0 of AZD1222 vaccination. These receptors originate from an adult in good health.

CDR3 nucleotide sequence: TGTGCCAGTGGGGGACAGGGCATTCAGCCCCAGCATTTT. This gives the protein CASGGQGIQPQHF. The chain couples TRBV28 to TRBJ1-5; 9 nucleotides align to TRBD1. This CDR3 is built from 13 residues. V was pared by 9 bases and J by 6 bases, with 6 bases of the junction left unmatched. Looked up from germline, CDR1 is MDHEN and CDR2 is SYDVKM.

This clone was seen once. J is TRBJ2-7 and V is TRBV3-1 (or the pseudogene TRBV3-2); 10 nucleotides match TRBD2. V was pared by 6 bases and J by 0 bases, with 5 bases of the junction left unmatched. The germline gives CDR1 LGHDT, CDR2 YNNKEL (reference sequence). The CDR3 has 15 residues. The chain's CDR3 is CASRPSGGRSYEQYF. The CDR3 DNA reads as TGTGCCAGCAGGCCTAGCGGGGGACGCTCCTACGAGCAGTACTTC.

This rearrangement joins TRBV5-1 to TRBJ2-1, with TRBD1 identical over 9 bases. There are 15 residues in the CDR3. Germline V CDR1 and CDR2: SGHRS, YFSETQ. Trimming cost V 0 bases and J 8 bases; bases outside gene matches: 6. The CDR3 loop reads CASSLVETGGDEQFF. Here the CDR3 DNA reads TGCGCCAGCAGCTTGGTGGAGACAGGGGGGGATGAGCAGTTCTTC. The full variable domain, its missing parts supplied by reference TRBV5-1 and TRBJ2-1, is KAGVTQTPRYLIKTRGQQVTLSCSPISGHRSVSWYQQTPGQGLQFLFEYFSETQRNKGNFPGRFSGRQFSNSRSEMNVSTLELGDSALYLCASSLVETGGDEQFFGPGTRLTVL.

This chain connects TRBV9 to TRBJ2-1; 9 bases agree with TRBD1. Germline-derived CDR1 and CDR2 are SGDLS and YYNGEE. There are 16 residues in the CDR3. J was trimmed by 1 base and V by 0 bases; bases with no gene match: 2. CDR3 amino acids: CASSVVTGGSYNEQFF. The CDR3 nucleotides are TGTGCCAGCAGCGTAGTGACAGGGGGATCCTACAATGAGCAGTTCTTC.

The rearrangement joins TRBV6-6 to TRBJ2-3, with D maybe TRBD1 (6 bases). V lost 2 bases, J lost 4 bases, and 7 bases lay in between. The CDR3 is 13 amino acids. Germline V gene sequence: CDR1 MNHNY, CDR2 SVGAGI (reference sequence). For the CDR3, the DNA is TGTGCCAGCAGTTACAGGACAGCAGATACGCAGTATTTT. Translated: CASSYRTADTQYF.

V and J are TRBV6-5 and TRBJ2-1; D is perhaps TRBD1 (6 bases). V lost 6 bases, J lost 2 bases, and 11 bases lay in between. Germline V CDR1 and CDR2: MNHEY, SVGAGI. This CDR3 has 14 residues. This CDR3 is CASSPGAAYNEQFF. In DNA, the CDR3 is TGTGCCAGCAGCCCAGGGGCGGCCTACAATGAGCAGTTCTTC.

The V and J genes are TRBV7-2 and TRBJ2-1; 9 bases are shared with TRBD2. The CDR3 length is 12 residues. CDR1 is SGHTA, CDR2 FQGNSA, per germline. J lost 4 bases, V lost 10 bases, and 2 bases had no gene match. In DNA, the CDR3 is TGTGCCACCGGACTAGCGTACAATGAGCAGTTCTTC. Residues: CATGLAYNEQFF.

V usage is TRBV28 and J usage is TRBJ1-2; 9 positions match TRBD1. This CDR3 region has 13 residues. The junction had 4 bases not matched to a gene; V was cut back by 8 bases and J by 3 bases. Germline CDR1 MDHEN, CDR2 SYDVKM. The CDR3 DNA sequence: TGTGCCAGCCGGACAGGGGTGGACTATGGCTACACCTTC. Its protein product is CASRTGVDYGYTF.

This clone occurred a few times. CDR3 in DNA: TGCAGTGCTCAGGGACGTTACGAGCAGTACTTC. It codes for CSAQGRYEQYF. The gene calls are TRBV20-1 and TRBJ2-7; D could derive from TRBD1 or TRBD2 (5 bases each). Trimming removed 5 bases at V and 4 bases at J, with 9 bases between. The germline gives CDR1 DFQATT, CDR2 SNEGSKA (reference sequence). This CDR3 spans 11 amino acids.

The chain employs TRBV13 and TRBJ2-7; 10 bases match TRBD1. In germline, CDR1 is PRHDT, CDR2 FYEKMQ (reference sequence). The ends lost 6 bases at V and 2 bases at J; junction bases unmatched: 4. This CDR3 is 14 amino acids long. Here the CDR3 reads CASRDRGGTYEQYF. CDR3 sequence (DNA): TGTGCCAGCAGGGACAGGGGGGGGACCTACGAGCAGTACTTC.